The 5 T cell receptor beta chains below all came from one sample that was sequenced in a study of early T cells in non-severe SARS-CoV-2 infection. Each CDR3 protein gets one entry after TCRdb re-called the 5' RACE reads with MiXCR. The sample shows about 63,000 distinct CDR3 sequences, under 15% of them seen only once. The sequencing input was whole blood. Receptors were obtained from an adult who was a healthcare worker with PCR-confirmed SARS-CoV-2 infection or an uninfected control (not recorded which).

This clonotype has more than one count but fewer than ten. This chain joins TRBV12-3 or TRBV12-4 and TRBJ2-7; the D is unclear. The CDR3 is 11 residues long. V shed 9 bases and J shed 5 bases, with 11 bases lying between them. The CDR3 is CASPLLDEQYF. CDR3 nucleotide sequence: TGTGCCAGTCCCCTACTGGACGAGCAGTACTTC.

The gene calls are TRBV18 and TRBJ2-5; TRBD2 agrees at 7 bases. CDR3 size: 18 residues. Germline CDR1 reads KGHSH; CDR2 reads LQKENI. V was clipped by 4 bases and J by 1 base; unmatched bases: 15. The CDR3 sequence is CASSLRSPRGTIQETQYF. For the CDR3, the DNA is TGTGCCAGCTCACTGAGATCACCGCGGGGGACGATCCAAGAGACCCAGTACTTC.

This clonotype was detected only a few times. J is TRBJ1-2 and V is TRBV4-3; maybe TRBD1 (6 bases). CDR1 and CDR2 from the germline V gene are LGHNA and YSLEER. V was shortened by 1 base and J by 0 bases, with 12 bases between the two germline ends. The length of the CDR3 is 16 residues. In DNA form, the CDR3 reads TGCGCCAGCAGCCAAGGCACAGGGTCGGCTAACTATGGCTACACCTTC. Protein product: CASSQGTGSANYGYTF.

Many counts were recorded for this clonotype. This chain links TRBV7-9 with TRBJ2-2, with D maybe TRBD1 (6 bases). Per germline, CDR1 SEHNR and CDR2 FQNEAQ (reference sequence). There are 16 residues in the CDR3. Trimming pared 4 bases from V and 3 bases from J, leaving 15 bases between. CDR3 nucleotides: TGTGCCAGCAGCTACCCGACAGGAGTCTACACCGGGGAGCTGTTTTTT. Translating gives CASSYPTGVYTGELFF.

This clonotype showed up many times. The chain couples TRBV20-1 to TRBJ1-1; D ambiguous. Germline V gene data show CDR1 as DFQATT and CDR2 as SNEGSKA (reference sequence). The V end was cut by 2 bases, the J end by 6 bases, with 13 bases between. The CDR3 extends over 13 amino acids. This chain's CDR3 is CSARLGWKAEAFF. The CDR3, as DNA: TGCAGTGCTAGATTGGGGTGGAAGGCTGAAGCTTTCTTT.